This T cell receptor beta chain comes out of a study of a mutant IDH1 vaccine in newly diagnosed glioma. Across the study: Vaccines began 4-6 weeks after radiotherapy alone, or with temozolomide cycles. Patients previously underwent radiotherapy, temozolomide, or both, and most underwent both. General study results and limits: Induction of immune responses by the vaccine occurred in about 92% of patients.

Comments on this clone: What it binds is not known.

Generated by immunoSEQ multiplex PCR, the TCRdb table keeps only in-frame clones and is missing some. The sample includes 55,000 or so clones, 75% to 95% seen only once; the top ten take 2% to 2.5%. Noted time point: week 11, during vaccination. In the vaccine, a single dose held 300 ug of the mutant IDH1 20-mer peptide, along with topical imiquimod. Newly diagnosed WHO grade 3 or 4 IDH1-mutant, ATRX-lost astrocytomas were identified in the donors. Looked up from germline, CDR1 is SGHTA and CDR2 is FQGNSA. The CDR3 spans 16 residues. Trimming pared 2 bases from V and 2 bases from J, leaving 12 bases between.

The sequences come from PBMCs, collected from a glioma patient whose treatment included an IDH1 peptide vaccine. The chain is built from TRBV7-2 and TRBJ2-2; TRBD2 might be the D (5 bases). The sequence was collected from a man aged 45-60 years with glioma. The CDR3 loop is CASSLMRLLNTGELFF. In DNA, the CDR3 is TGTGCCAGCAGCTTAATGCGACTACTAAACACCGGGGAGCTGTTTTTT.